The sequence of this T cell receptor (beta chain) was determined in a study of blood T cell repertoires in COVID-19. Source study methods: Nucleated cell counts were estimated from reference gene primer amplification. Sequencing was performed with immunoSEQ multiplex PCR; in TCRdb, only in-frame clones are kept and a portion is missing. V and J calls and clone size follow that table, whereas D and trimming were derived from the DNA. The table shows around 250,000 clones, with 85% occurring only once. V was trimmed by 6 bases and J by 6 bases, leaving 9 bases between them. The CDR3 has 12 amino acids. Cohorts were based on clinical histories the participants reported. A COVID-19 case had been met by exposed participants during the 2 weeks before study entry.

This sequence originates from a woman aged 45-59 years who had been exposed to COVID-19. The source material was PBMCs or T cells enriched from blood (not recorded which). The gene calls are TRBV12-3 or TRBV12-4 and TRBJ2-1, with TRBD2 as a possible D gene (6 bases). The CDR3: CASSLTSNEQFF. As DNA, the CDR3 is TGTGCCAGCAGCCTGACTAGCAATGAGCAGTTCTTC.